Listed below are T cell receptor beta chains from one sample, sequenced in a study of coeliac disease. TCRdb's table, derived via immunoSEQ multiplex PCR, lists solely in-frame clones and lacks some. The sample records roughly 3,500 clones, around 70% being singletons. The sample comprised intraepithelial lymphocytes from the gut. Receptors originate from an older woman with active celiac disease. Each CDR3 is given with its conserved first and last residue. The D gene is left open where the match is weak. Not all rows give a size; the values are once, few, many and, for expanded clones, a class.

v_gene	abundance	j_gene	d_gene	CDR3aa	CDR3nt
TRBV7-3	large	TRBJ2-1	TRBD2	CASSLNLGLARKGEQFF	TGTGCCAGCAGCTTAAATCTTGGACTAGCTAGGAAGGGAGAGCAGTTCTTC
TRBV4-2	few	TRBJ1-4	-	CASSVSAGANEKLFF	TGTGCCAGCAGCGTCAGCGCAGGGGCTAATGAAAAACTGTTTTTT
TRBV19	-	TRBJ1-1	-	CASSSRGGNTEAFF	TGTGCCAGTAGTTCCCGTGGAGGGAACACTGAAGCTTTCTTT
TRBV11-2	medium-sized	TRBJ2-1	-	CASSLAPLSNEQFF	TGTGCCAGCAGCTTAGCTCCCCTCTCCAATGAGCAGTTCTTC
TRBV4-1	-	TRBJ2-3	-	CASSHLSSDSTDTQYF	TGCGCCAGCAGCCATCTCTCTAGCGATAGCACAGATACGCAGTATTTT
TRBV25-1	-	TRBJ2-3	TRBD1	CASSPRDRDYLRPDTQYF	TGTGCCAGCAGCCCCCGGGACAGGGACTATTTGAGACCCGATACGCAGTATTTT
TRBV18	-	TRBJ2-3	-	CASSPFPQGPDTQYF	TGTGCCAGCTCACCTTTCCCCCAGGGCCCAGATACGCAGTATTTT
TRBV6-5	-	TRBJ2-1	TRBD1	CASSLDRGPSDEQFF	TGTGCCAGCAGCTTGGACAGGGGGCCTTCGGATGAGCAGTTCTTC
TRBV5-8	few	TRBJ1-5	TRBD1	CASSRSGTGNQPQHF	TGTGCCAGCAGCAGATCCGGGACAGGGAATCAGCCCCAGCATTTT
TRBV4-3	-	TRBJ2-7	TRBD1	CASSQHTPRDSSYEQYF	TGCGCCAGCAGCCAGCACACGCCCCGGGACAGCTCCTACGAGCAGTACTTC
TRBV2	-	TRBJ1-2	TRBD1	CASRGTGSHYGYTF	TGTGCCAGCAGAGGGACAGGGTCGCACTATGGCTACACCTTC
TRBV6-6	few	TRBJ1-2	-	CASRQVDGYTF	TGTGCCAGCAGACAGGTGGATGGCTACACCTTC
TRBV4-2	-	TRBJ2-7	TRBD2	CASSQASGGGALEQYF	TGTGCCAGCAGCCAAGCTTCGGGCGGGGGGGCCCTCGAGCAGTACTTC
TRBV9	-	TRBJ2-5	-	CASSVSGEKETQYF	TGTGCCAGCAGCGTAAGTGGGGAGAAGGAGACCCAGTACTTC
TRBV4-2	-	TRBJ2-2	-	CASTSRRESYTGELFF	TGTGCCAGCACCTCAAGGAGGGAGTCTTACACCGGGGAGCTGTTTTTT
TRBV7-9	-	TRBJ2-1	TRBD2	CASGFSGTDYNEQFF	TGTGCCAGCGGATTTAGCGGGACTGACTACAATGAGCAGTTCTTC
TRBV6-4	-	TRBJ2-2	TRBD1	CASGQGNTGELFF	TGTGCCAGCGGACAGGGGAACACCGGGGAGCTGTTTTTT
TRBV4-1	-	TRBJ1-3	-	CASSRRARTGGNTIYF	TGCGCCAGCAGCCGGCGTGCGCGGACGGGAGGAAACACCATATATTTT
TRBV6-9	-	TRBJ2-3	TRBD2	CASSSAGVGTDTQYF	TGTGCCAGCAGTTCCGCGGGGGTTGGCACAGATACGCAGTATTTT
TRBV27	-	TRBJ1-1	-	CASSQQGRTEAFF	TGTGCCAGCAGTCAACAGGGTCGGACTGAAGCTTTCTTT
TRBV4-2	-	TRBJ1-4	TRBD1	CASSQDLGTGAEKLFF	TGTGCCAGCAGCCAAGATCTTGGGACAGGGGCTGAAAAACTGTTTTTT
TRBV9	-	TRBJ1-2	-	CASSVARQLGYTF	TGTGCCAGCAGCGTAGCTAGGCAGCTGGGCTACACCTTC
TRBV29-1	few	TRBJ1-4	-	CSVARDATNEKLFF	TGCAGCGTTGCCCGAGATGCAACTAATGAAAAACTGTTTTTT
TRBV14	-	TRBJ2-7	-	CASSQSYEQYF	TGTGCCAGCAGCCAGAGCTACGAGCAGTACTTC